These 16 T cell receptor beta chains originate from one sample sequenced in a study of CXCR3-negative and CXCR3-positive naive CD8 T cells (dated 2019 in TCRdb). General conclusions and limits of the study: TRB CDR3s from CXCR3-positive naive cells showed higher hydrophobicity (lower Kidera factor 4), lower energy, and higher strength and volume indices than CXCR3-negative naive cells.

The sequencer listed for this sample is NextSeq 550. The Human TCR Profiling Kit (MiLaboratory) was used to make UMI-labeled 5' RACE TRB cDNA libraries. TCRdb reprocessed the reads, so every CDR3 protein sequence counts as one entry and DNA is not shown. The table kept for this sample lists approximately 90,000 distinct CDR3 sequences. The leading ten clones occupy around 0.58% of the sample. For these receptors, no antigen is known. The specimen was naive CXCR3+ CD8+ T cells from blood. What the cell subset or site label conveys for this sample: CD45RO-CCR7+CD27+CD95- naive CD8+ T cells expressing CXCR3 (TNR3+). The source of these receptors is a human donor in good health. Some clones in this sample may be carry-over from other donors' samples.

This chain uses TRBV29-1 with TRBJ2-2. This CDR3 has 12 amino acids. Germline lookup yields CDR1 SQVTM and CDR2 ANQGSEA. Here the CDR3 reads CSVVGDTGELFF.

The chain is built from TRBV5-6 and TRBJ2-7; TCRdb's D gene call, TRBD1, goes unchecked for lack of DNA. CDR1 SGHDT and CDR2 YYEEEE come from the germline V gene. This CDR3 is 14 amino acids long. This CDR3 is CASSYTTGWSEQYF.

This chain connects TRBV14 to TRBJ2-7. Germline V gene data show CDR1 as SGHDN and CDR2 as FVKESK. The CDR3 is 15 residues long. The CDR3 spells CASSQAGQLLNEQYF. Supplemented by reference TRBV14 and TRBJ2-7, the full variable domain reads EAGVTQFPSHSVIEKGQTVTLRCDPISGHDNLYWYRRVMGKEIKFLLHFVKESKQDESGMPNNRFLAERTGGTYSTLKVQPAELEDSGVYFCASSQAGQLLNEQYFGPGTRLTVT.

The chain carries TRBV10-3 and TRBJ2-7. This CDR3 is 13 amino acids long. CDR1 is ENHRY, CDR2 SYGVKD, per germline. The CDR3 sequence is CAISDINGYEQYF.

The chain links TRBV11-2 to TRBJ2-6. This CDR3 is built from 16 residues. CDR1 is SGHAT, CDR2 FQNNGV, per germline. The CDR3 loop reads CASSSWSLSGANVLTF.

The chain combines TRBV4-3 with TRBJ2-3. CDR1 is LGHNA and CDR2 is YSLEER in the germline V gene. The CDR3 has 15 residues. The CDR3 loop is CASSLRISSTDTQYF.

The chain has TRBV28 and TRBJ2-7; absent DNA, TCRdb's TRBD1 call cannot be checked. This CDR3 contains 15 residues. The germline gives CDR1 MDHEN, CDR2 SYDVKM. Here the CDR3 reads CASSLRGQLTYEQYF.

The chain recombines TRBV28 with TRBJ2-7. The CDR3 covers 13 residues. Germline assignment: CDR1 MDHEN and CDR2 SYDVKM. This CDR3 reads CASSLYRDYEQYF.

The chain recombines TRBV20-1 with TRBJ2-7; lacking DNA, the TRBD1 call made by TCRdb goes unchecked. This CDR3 contains 15 residues. Looked up from germline, CDR1 is DFQATT and CDR2 is SNEGSKA (reference sequence). CDR3 sequence: CSASGRDRSSYEPYF.

The chain combines TRBV6-5 with TRBJ1-1. Germline V gene lookup returns CDR1 MNHEY and CDR2 SVGAGI. This CDR3 is built from 14 residues. CDR3 residues: CASSYSSPNTEAFF.

V is TRBV10-3 and J is TRBJ2-5; the D gene TCRdb calls, TRBD2, cannot be checked with no DNA. CDR1 is ENHRY and CDR2 is SYGVKD in the germline V gene. The CDR3 is made up of 18 amino acids. CDR3 loop: CAISEPSGGLLAGETQYF.

The V and J genes are TRBV5-6 and TRBJ2-5; TCRdb proposes TRBD2, but this gene call is untestable without DNA. This CDR3 is 16 amino acids long. Germline CDR1 reads SGHDT; CDR2 reads YYEEEE. The CDR3 sequence: CASRIKGRREVETQYF.

The chain is built from TRBV5-1 and TRBJ2-7. Germline V lookup: CDR1 SGHRS, CDR2 YFSETQ. The length of the CDR3 is 16 residues. The chain's CDR3 is CASSLLHRDTNYEQYF.

V is TRBV6-2 or TRBV6-3 and J is TRBJ2-4. CDR3 length: 11 amino acids. CDR1 and CDR2 (germline): MNHEY, SVGEGT. CDR3 loop: CASSYSNIQYF.

The V and J genes are TRBV5-1 and TRBJ1-4. The CDR3 has 16 residues. CDR1 SGHRS and CDR2 YFSETQ come from the germline V gene. CDR3: CASSPEGPATNEKLFF. Together with reference TRBV5-1 and TRBJ1-4, the CDR3 gives the full variable domain: KAGVTQTPRYLIKTRGQQVTLSCSPISGHRSVSWYQQTPGQGLQFLFEYFSETQRNKGNFPGRFSGRQFSNSRSEMNVSTLELGDSALYLCASSPEGPATNEKLFFGSGTQLSVL.

V and J are TRBV28 and TRBJ2-1. The germline gives CDR1 MDHEN, CDR2 SYDVKM. The CDR3 is made up of 12 amino acids. This CDR3 reads CASSFPLNEQFF.